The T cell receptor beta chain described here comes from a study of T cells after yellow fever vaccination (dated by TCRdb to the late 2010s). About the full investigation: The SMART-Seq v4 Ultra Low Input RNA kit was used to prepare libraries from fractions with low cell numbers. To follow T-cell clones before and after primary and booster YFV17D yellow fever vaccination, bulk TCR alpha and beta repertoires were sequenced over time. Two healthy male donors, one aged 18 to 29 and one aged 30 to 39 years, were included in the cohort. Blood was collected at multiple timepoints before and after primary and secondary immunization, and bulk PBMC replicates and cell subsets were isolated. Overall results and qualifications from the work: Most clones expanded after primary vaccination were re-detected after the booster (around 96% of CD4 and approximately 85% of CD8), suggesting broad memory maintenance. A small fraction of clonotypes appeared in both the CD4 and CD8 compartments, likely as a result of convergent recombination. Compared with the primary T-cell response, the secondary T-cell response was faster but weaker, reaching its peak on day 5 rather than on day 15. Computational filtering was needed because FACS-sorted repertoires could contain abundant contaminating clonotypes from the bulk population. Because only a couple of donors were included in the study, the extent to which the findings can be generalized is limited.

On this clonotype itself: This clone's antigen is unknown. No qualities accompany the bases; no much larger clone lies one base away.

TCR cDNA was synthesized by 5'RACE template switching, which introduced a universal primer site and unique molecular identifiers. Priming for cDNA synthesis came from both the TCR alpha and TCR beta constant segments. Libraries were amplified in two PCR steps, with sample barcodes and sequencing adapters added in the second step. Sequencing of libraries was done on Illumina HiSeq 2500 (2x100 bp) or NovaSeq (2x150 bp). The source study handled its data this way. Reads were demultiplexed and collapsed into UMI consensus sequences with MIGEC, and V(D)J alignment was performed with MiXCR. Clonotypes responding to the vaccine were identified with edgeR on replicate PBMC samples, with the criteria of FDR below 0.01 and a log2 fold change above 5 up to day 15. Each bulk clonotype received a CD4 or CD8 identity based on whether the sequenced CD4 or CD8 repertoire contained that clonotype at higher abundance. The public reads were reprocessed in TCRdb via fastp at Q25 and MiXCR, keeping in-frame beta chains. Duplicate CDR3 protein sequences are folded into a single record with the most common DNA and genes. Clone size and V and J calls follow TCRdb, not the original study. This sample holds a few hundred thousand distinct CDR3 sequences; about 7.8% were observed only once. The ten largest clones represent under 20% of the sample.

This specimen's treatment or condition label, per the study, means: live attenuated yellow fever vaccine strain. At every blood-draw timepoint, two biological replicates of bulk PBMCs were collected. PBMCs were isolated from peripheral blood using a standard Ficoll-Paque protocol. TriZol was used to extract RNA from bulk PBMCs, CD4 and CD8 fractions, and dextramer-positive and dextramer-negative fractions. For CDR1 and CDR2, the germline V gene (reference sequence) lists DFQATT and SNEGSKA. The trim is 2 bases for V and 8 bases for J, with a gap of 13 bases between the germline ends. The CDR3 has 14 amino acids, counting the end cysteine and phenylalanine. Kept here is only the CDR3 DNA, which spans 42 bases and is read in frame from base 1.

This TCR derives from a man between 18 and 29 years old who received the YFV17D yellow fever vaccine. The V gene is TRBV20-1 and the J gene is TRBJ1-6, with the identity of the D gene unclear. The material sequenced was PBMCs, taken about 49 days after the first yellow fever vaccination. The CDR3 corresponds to CSARLRAGDSPLHF. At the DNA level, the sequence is TGCAGTGCTAGACTCCGGGCCGGTGATTCACCCCTCCACTTT.